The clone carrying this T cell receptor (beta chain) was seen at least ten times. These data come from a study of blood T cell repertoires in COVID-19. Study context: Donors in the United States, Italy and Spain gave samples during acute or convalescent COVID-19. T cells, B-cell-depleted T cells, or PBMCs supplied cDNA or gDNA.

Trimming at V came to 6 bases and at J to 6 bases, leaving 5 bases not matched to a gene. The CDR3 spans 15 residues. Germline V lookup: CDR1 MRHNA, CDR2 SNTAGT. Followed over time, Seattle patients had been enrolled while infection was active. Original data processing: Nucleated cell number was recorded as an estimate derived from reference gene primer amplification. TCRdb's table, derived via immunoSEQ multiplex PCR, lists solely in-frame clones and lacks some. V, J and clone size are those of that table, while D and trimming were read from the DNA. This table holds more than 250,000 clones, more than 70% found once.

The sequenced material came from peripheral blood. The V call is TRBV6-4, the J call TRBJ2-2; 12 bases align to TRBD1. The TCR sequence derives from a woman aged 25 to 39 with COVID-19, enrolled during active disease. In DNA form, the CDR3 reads TGTGCCAGCAGCACCGGGACAGGGGGCTCCGGGGAGCTGTTTTTT. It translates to CASSTGTGGSGELFF.